This is a list of T cell receptor beta chains from one sample in a study of shared clonotypes between healthy human individuals. Some clones are missing from TCRdb's copy, which holds only in-frame ones; the method was immunoSEQ multiplex PCR. The sample contains roughly 650,000 clones, 97% of which appear only once. The sample comprised naive CD4+ T cells sorted from blood. Receptor source: a woman aged 25 to 39 in good health. Both conserved end residues are trimmed from each CDR3. Clone size, where shown, is once, few, many, or a class for clones that have expanded.

>TRBJ2-1|TRBV28|NA
ASSSPTSGSYNEQF
>TRBJ2-3|TRBV6-5|NA
ASSYDGLSTDTQY
>TRBJ2-2|TRBV5-1|NA
ASSTPSGVRTGELF
>TRBJ2-3|TRBV5-1|NA
ASSLGRATDTQY
>TRBJ2-5|TRBV13|NA
ASSLTGAGQETQY
>TRBJ1-1|TRBV6-6|NA
ASSYSKQGNTEAF
>TRBJ2-1|TRBV7-3|NA
ASSLTRDNEQF
>TRBJ1-1|TRBV28|NA
ASSRSLHGGDEAF
>TRBJ1-1|TRBV5-1|NA
ASSPDRIGTEAF
>TRBJ2-3|TRBV5-6|NA
ASSLPGLADHLTQY
>TRBJ2-2|TRBV11-2|NA
ASSLESGELF
>TRBJ1-4|TRBV4-1|NA
ASSPIGRGHAIEKLF
>TRBJ1-1|TRBV10-1|NA
ASSTGQNTEAF
>TRBJ1-4|TRBV11-2|NA
ASSPTGGLLF
>TRBJ1-5|TRBV2|NA
ASSAASGDQPQH
>TRBJ2-1|TRBV7-3|NA
ASSLVRANEQF
>TRBJ2-7|TRBV18|NA
ASSPTSDEQY
>TRBJ1-5|TRBV28|once
ASSGGGYNQPQH
>TRBJ2-1|TRBV15|NA
ATSRRVRNEQF
>TRBJ2-7|TRBV27|NA
ASRNLHEQY
>TRBJ1-1|TRBV27|NA
ASSRPGGVNTEAF
>TRBJ2-7|TRBV5-5|NA
ASSLVRISYEQY
>TRBJ2-7|TRBV19|NA
ASMEQGKTEQY
>TRBJ2-7|TRBV4-2|NA
ASSQEPAGHSYEQY
>TRBJ2-5|TRBV5-1|once
ASSLGGLAGETQY
>NA|TRBV4-1|once
ASSRDIAYEQY
>TRBJ1-4|TRBV7-9|NA
ASSGGGTTNEKLF
>TRBJ2-6|TRBV28|NA
ASSRSTGVGANVLT
>TRBJ1-5|TRBV27|NA
ASSSFAAGGQPQH
>TRBJ2-7|TRBV19|NA
ASSPSGSGPEYEQY
>TRBJ2-5|TRBV28|NA
ASSLSVRGAKTQY
>TRBJ1-1|TRBV28|NA
ASSSSGQRNTEAF
>TRBJ2-1|TRBV6-1|NA
ASSEAGGPDEQF
>TRBJ1-2|TRBV5-1|NA
ASSLGDYGYT
>TRBJ2-3|TRBV5-1|NA
ASSFRQLGTTDTQY
>TRBJ1-5|TRBV18|NA
ASSPDRAGRQPQH
>TRBJ2-1|TRBV7-2|NA
ASSLGVAPHLF
>TRBJ2-1|TRBV11-2|NA
ASSLVTGVNNEQF
>TRBJ2-1|TRBV7-3|NA
ASSPGRVGYNEQF
>TRBJ2-5|TRBV28|NA
ASSSRLAGVTETQY
>TRBJ2-1|TRBV10-3|NA
AIGRLAGEAEQF
>TRBJ1-1|TRBV6-1|NA
ASSRDRSNTEAF